This record concerns one T cell receptor beta chain sequence. This clonotype was seen repeatedly, ten times or more. It has no known antigen specificity. Base qualities are not recorded, but no much larger clone differs from it by a single base. Sequences LGHNA (CDR1) and YSLEER (CDR2) are obtained from the germline V gene. V drops 0 bases and J drops 7 bases, leaving 12 bases in between. Spanning cysteine to phenylalanine, the CDR3 consists of 15 amino acids. The sequence is cut down to CDR3 DNA, 45 bases in frame from base 1. The data are from a study of neurological immune-mediated disorders (dated by TCRdb to about 2019). About the full investigation: Using UMI-based sequencing, the study compared peripheral blood TCR-beta repertoires from patients with HTLV-I-associated myelopathy (HAM/TSP), patients with multiple sclerosis, and healthy controls. The 90 to 110 TCR-beta libraries included longitudinal samples, technical triplicates and paired sorted CD4+ and CD8+ T-cell subsets alongside PBMC samples. The cohort comprised 68 subjects: 15 or so HAM/TSP patients, around 35 multiple sclerosis patients and approximately 20 healthy controls. The full study reports these points: TCR clonal expansion was greatest in HAM/TSP patients and smallest in MS patients, who ranked below even healthy controls. No identical CDR3 amino acid sequences were shared among expanded clones across subjects, suggesting private TCR-beta repertoires in all groups.

For the unsorted PBMC libraries, 2 million PBMCs were stored in RNAlater at -80 degrees C until RNA extraction and were used to generate the libraries. Peripheral blood was subjected to Ficoll-Hypaque density gradient centrifugation to isolate PBMCs, which were then cryopreserved in liquid nitrogen. cDNA synthesis used template-switch 5'RACE with a primer carrying a 10-nucleotide random unique molecular identifier tagging each TCR transcript. Over 190 million TCR-beta sequences, covering 15-18 subjects, were produced in each sequencing run. The RNeasy kit was used to extract total RNA. TCR-beta VDJ regions were amplified with primers for the TCR constant region and the 5'RACE anchor, using the KAPA Real-time Library Amplification kit. A first PCR added sample indexes and Illumina adaptors, after which a second PCR increased the library yield. After Ampure bead purification, the TCR product of roughly 650 bp was size-selected on a 2% E-gel SizeSelection system. Before pooling, library quality was checked on a Bioanalyzer, concentration was measured with Qubit, and libraries were quantified with the Kapa Library Quantification kit. Libraries were sequenced paired-end 2 x 150 bp on an Illumina HiSeq 2500. To increase sequence diversity, roughly 24-32% phiX was spiked into each library pool. The paper's processing steps were these. Quality-filtered reads were processed with the UMI-based MiGEC pipeline, which removed over 75% of raw TCR sequences during error correction. VDJ genes were aligned to IMGT germline references, and clonotypes were defined by unique CDR3 amino acid sequence plus V-J genes. VDJtools evaluated clonal expansion, Shannon diversity and CDR3 relatedness (CalcPairwiseDistances, ClusterSamples); CLCbio workbench built phylogenetic trees. A clone was classed as expanded if it had 8 or more unique UMIs, a cutoff based on coefficient-of-variation modelling across technical triplicates. The public reads were reanalyzed by TCRdb: fastp trimming at Q25, MiXCR alignment, in-frame beta chains only. Under each unique CDR3 protein, matching rows form one entry showing the most common genes and DNA. V and J calls and clone size were set by TCRdb, not the authors. Here the sample has about 50,000 distinct CDR3 sequences; over 9% occur a single time. Roughly 5% of the sample rests with the top ten.

Rearrangement joined TRBV4-3 to TRBJ2-2, with TRBD1 tentatively as D gene (5 bases match). The sequencing input was PBMCs. The receptor comes from a man between 65 and 80 years old with HTLV-1-associated myelopathy (HAM/TSP). The nucleotide sequence is TGCGCCAGCAGCCAAGATGGACACTTTATCGGGGAGCTGTTTTTT. Its translation reads: CASSQDGHFIGELFF.